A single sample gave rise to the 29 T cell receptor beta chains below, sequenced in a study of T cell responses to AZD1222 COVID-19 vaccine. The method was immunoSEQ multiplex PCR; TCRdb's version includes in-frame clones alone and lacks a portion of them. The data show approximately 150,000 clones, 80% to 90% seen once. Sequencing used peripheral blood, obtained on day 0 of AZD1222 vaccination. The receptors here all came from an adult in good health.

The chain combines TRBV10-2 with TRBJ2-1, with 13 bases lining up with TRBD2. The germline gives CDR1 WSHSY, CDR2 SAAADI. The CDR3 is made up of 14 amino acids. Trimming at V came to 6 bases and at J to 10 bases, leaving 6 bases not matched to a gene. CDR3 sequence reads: CASRTSGRAGEQFF. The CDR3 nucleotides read TGCGCCAGCAGAACTAGCGGGAGGGCCGGGGAGCAGTTCTTC.

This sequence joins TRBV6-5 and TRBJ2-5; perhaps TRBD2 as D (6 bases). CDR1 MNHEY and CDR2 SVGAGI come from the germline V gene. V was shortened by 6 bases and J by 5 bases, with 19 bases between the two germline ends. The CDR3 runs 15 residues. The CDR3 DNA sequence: TGTGCCAGCAGGCCACCGGGACTCCGGCGGGAGACCCAGTACTTC. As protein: CASRPPGLRRETQYF.

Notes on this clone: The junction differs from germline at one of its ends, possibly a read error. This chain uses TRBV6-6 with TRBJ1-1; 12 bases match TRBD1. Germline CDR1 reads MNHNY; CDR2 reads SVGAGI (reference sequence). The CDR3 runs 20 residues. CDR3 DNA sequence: TGTGCCAGCAGCCCGCGTCCCGGGACAGGGGGCGGCTTAGTGAAGACTGAAGCTTTCTTT. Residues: CASSPRPGTGGGLVKTEAFF.

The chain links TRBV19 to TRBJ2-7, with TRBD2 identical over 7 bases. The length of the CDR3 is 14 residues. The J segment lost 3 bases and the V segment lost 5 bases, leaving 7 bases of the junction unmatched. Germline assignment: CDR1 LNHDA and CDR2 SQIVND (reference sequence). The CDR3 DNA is TGTGCCAGTAGTTTAGCGCTAGCGGTCTACGAGCAGTACTTC. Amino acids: CASSLALAVYEQYF.

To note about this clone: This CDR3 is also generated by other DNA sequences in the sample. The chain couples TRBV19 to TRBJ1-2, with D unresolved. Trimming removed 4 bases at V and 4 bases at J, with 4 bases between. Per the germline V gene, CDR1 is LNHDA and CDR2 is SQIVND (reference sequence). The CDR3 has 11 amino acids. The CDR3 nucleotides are TGTGCCAGTAGTACGGGCTATGGCTACACCTTC. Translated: CASSTGYGYTF. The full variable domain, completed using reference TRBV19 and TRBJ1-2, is DGGITQSPKYLFRKEGQNVTLSCEQNLNHDAMYWYRQDPGQGLRLIYYSQIVNDFQKGDIAEGYSVSREKKESFPLTVTSAQKNPTAFYLCASSTGYGYTFGSGTRLTVV.

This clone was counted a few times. CDR3 residues: CASTDEQFF. The CDR3 nucleotides are TGTGCCAGTACGGATGAGCAGTTCTTC. The J gene is TRBJ2-1, the V gene TRBV19; the D is unclear. The germline CDR1 and CDR2 sequences are LNHDA and SQIVND (reference sequence). The germline V and J ends were trimmed by 7 bases and 8 bases, with 3 bases remaining between them. The CDR3 contains 9 residues.

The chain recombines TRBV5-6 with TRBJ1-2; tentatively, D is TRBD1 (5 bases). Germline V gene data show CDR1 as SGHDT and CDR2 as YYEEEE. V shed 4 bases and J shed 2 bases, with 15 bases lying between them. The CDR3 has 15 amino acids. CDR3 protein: CASSGPRVGNYGYTF. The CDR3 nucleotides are TGTGCCAGCAGCGGCCCCAGGGTCGGGAACTATGGCTACACCTTC.

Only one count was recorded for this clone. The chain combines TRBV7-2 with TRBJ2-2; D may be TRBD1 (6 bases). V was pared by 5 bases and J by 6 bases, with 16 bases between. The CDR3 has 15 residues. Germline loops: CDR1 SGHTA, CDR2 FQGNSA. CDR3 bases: TGTGCCAGCAGCCCCCGACAGGAGTTTTCCGGGGAGCTGTTTTTT. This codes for CASSPRQEFSGELFF. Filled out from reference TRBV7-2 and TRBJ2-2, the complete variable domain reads GAGVSQSPSNKVTEKGKDVELRCDPISGHTALYWYRQSLGQGLEFLIYFQGNSAPDKSGLPSDRFSAERTGGSVSTLTIQRTQQEDSAVYLCASSPRQEFSGELFFGEGSRLTVL.

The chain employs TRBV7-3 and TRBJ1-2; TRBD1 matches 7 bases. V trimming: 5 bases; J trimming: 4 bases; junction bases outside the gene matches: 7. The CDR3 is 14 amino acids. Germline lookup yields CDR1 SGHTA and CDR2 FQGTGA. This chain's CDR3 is CASSLRDSGYGYTF. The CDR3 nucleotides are TGTGCCAGCAGCCTCCGGGACAGCGGCTATGGCTACACCTTC.

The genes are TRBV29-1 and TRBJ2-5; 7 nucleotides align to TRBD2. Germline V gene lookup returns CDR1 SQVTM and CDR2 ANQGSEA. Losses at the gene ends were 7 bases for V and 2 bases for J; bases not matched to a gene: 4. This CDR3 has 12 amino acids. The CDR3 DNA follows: TGCAGCGCCGGGACTATGCAAGAGACCCAGTACTTC. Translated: CSAGTMQETQYF.

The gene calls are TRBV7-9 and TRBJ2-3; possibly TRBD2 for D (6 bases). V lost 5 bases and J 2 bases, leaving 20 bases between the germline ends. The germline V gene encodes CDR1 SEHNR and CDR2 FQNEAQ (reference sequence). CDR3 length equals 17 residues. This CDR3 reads CASSPASLGEATDTQYF. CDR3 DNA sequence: TGTGCCAGCAGCCCAGCATCGCTAGGGGAGGCCACAGATACGCAGTATTTT.

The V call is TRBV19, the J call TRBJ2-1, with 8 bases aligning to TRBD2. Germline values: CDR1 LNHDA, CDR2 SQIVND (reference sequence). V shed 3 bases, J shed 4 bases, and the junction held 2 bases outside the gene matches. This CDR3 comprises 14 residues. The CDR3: CASSITSGYNEQFF. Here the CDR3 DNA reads TGTGCCAGTAGTATTACTAGCGGTTACAATGAGCAGTTCTTC.

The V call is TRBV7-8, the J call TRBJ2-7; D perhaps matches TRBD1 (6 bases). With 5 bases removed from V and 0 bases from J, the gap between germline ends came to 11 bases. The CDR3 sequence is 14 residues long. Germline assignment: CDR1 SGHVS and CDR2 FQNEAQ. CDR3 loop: CASSRDRSSYEQYF. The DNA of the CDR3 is TGTGCCAGCAGCCGAGACAGGAGCTCCTACGAGCAGTACTTC.

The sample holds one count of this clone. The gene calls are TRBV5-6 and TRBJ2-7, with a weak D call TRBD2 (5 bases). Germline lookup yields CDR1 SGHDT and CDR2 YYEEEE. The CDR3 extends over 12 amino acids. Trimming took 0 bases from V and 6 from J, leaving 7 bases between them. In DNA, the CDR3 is TGTGCCAGCAGCTTGGCGGGGTTCGAGCAGTACTTC. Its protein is CASSLAGFEQYF. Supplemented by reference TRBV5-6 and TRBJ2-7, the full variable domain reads DAGVTQSPTHLIKTRGQQVTLRCSPKSGHDTVSWYQQALGQGPQFIFQYYEEEERQRGNFPDRFSGHQFPNYSSELNVNALLLGDSALYLCASSLAGFEQYFGPGTRLTVT.

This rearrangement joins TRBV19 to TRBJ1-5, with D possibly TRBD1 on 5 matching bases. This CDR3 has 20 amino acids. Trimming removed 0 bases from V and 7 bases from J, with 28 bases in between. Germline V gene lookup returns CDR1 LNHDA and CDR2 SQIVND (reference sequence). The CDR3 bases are TGTGCCAGTAGTATAGATAAACAGGTCCGAATATCTCTCCCCTTCCAGCCCCAGCATTTT. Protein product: CASSIDKQVRISLPFQPQHF.

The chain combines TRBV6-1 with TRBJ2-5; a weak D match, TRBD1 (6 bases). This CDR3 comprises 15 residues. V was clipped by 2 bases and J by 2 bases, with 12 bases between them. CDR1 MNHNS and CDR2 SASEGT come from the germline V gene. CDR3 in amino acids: CASSEWGTPQETQYF. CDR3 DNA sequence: TGTGCCAGCAGTGAATGGGGGACACCTCAAGAGACCCAGTACTTC.

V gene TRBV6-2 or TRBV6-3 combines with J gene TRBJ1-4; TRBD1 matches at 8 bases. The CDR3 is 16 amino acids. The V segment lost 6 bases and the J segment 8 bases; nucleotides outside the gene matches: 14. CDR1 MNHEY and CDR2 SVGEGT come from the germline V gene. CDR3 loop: CASSRQQDREGEKLFF. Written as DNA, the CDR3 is TGTGCCAGCAGCCGACAGCAGGACAGGGAAGGCGAAAAACTGTTTTTT.

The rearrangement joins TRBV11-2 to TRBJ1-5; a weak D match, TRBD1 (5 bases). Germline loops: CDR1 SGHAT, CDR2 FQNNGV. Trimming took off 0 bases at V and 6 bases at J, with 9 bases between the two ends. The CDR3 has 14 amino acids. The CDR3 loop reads CASSLDRVGQPQHF. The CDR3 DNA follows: TGTGCCAGCAGCTTAGACAGGGTTGGTCAGCCCCAGCATTTT.

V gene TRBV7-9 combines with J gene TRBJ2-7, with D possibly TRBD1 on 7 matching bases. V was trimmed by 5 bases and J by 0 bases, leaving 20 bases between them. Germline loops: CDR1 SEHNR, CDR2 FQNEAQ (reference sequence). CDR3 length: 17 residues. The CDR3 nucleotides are TGTGCCAGCAGCGTGTTCCCGCGGGACAGTAGCTCCTACGAGCAGTACTTC. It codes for CASSVFPRDSSSYEQYF.

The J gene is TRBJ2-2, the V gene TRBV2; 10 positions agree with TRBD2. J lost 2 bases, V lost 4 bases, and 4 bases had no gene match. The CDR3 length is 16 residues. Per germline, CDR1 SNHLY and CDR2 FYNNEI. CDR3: CASSVRLAGNTGELFF. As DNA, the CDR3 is TGTGCCAGCAGTGTTCGACTAGCGGGCAACACCGGGGAGCTGTTTTTT.

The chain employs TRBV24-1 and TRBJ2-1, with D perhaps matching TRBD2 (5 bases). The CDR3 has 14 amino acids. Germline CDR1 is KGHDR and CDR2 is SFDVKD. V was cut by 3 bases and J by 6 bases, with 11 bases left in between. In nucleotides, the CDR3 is TGTGCCACCAGTGATGGCACTAGAGTCAATGAGCAGTTCTTC. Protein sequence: CATSDGTRVNEQFF.

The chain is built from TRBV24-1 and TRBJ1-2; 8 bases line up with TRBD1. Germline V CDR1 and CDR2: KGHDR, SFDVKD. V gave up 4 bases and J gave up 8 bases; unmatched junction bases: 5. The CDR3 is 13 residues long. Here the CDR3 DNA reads TGTGCCACCAGTGACAGGACAGGGACCGGCTACACCTTC. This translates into CATSDRTGTGYTF.

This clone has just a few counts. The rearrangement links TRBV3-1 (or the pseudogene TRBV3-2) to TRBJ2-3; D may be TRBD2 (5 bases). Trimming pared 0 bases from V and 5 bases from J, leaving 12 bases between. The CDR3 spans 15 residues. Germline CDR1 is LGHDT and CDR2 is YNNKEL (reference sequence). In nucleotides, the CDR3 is TGTGCCAGCAGCCAAGATCTCCGGGAAGGAGATACGCAGTATTTT. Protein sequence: CASSQDLREGDTQYF.

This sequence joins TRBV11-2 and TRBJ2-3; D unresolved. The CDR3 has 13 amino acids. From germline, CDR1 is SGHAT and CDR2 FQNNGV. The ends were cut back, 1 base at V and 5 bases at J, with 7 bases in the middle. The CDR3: CASSLGYQDTQYF. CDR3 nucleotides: TGTGCCAGCAGCTTAGGGTACCAAGATACGCAGTATTTT.

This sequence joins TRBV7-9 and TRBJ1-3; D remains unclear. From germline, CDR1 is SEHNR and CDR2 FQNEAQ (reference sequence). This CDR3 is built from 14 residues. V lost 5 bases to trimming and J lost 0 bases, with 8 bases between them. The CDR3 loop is CASSGRSSGNTIYF. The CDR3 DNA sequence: TGTGCCAGCAGCGGCCGGTCCTCTGGAAACACCATATATTTT.

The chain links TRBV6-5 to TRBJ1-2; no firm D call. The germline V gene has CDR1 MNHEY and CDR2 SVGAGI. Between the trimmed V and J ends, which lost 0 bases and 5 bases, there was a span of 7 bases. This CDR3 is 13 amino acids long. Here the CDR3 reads CASSYSALYGYTF. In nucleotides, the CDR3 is TGTGCCAGCAGTTACTCGGCCTTATATGGCTACACCTTC.

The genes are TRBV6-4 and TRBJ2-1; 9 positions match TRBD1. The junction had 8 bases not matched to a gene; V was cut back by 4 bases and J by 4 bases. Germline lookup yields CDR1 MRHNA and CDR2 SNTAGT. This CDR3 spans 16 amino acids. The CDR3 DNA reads TGTGCCAGCAGTGCCTATGGACAGGGGACGTACAATGAGCAGTTCTTC. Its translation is CASSAYGQGTYNEQFF.

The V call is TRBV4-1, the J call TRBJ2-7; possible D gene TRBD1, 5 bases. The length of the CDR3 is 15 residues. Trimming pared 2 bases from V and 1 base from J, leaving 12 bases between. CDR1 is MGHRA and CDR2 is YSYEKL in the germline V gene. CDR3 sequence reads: CASSQWNRPSYEQYF. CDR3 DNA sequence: TGCGCCAGCAGCCAATGGAACAGGCCATCCTACGAGCAGTACTTC.

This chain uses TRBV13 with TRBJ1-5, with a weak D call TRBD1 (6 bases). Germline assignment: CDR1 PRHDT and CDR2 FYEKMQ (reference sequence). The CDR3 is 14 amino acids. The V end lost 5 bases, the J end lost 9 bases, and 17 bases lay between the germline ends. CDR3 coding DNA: TGTGCCAGCAGCGTCGGGGGGCCTGAGGGGCCCCAGCATTTT. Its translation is CASSVGGPEGPQHF.